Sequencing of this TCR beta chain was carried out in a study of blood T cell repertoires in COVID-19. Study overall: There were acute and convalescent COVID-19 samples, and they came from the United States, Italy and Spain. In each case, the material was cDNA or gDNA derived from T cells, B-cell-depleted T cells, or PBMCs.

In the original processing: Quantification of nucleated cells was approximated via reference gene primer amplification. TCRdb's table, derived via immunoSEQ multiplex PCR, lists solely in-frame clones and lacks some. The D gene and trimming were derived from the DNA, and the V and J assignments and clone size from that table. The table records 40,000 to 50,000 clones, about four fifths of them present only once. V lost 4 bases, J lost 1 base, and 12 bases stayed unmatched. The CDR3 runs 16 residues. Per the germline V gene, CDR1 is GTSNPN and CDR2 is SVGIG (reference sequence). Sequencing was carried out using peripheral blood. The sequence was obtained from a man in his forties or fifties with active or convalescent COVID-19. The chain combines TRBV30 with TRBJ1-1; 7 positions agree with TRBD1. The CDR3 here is CAWKVDRAPTNTEAFF. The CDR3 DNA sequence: TGTGCCTGGAAGGTTGACAGGGCGCCGACGAACACTGAAGCTTTCTTT.